The entry below describes one T cell receptor beta chain. Antigen unknown. The record originates from a study of beta chain features in type 1 diabetes. The entirety of the isolated RNA underwent reverse transcription, so expressed TCRB transcripts were sequenced. Sequencing used immunoSEQ multiplex PCR; TCRdb keeps in-frame clones, though not all of them. Of 250,000 to 350,000 clones in the sample, approximately 9.9% were seen once. Overall study results and limits: Within patients, naive, central memory and Treg TCRB repertoires seemed more similar than within healthy donors.

Central memory, naive, regulatory and stem cell-like memory CD4+ cells were sorted by CD45RO/CCR7/CD25/CD127/CD95/CD27. The CDR3 extends over 15 amino acids. Germline assignment: CDR1 SGHTA and CDR2 FQGNSA. V dropped 5 bases and J dropped 4; count of bases not matched to a gene: 7. This TCR came from a woman in her twenties or thirties in good health. The chain has TRBV7-2 and TRBJ2-1; 8 bases map to TRBD1. Sequenced sample: naive CD4+ T cells from blood. CDR3 sequence: CASSPDRVGYNEQFF. The CDR3 nucleotides read TGTGCCAGCAGCCCGGACAGGGTCGGGTACAATGAGCAGTTCTTC.